This T cell receptor (beta chain) appears in the sequencing data of a study of cytomegalovirus exposure and HLA in healthy donors. Study findings and constraints: While the bulk of TCR sequences proved rare, some public TCRs turned up in many donors. Later, an analysis showed that TCR beta chains associated with HLA were more clonally expanded than others that were equally common.

Only a few counts were recorded for this clone. Its antigen remains unidentified. The PCR was carried out with 60 Vbeta primers and 13 Jbeta primers. The protocol was immunoSEQ multiplex PCR, while the TCRdb copy is restricted to in-frame clones and leaves out a portion. The sample lists 180,000 or so clones; 76% were seen once. Donors showed nominal health when sampled, although they likely had unrecorded immune exposures. V was trimmed by 5 bases and J by 5 bases, leaving 18 bases between them. Germline CDR1 reads SGHAT; CDR2 reads FQNNGV. CDR3 length: 15 amino acids. Sequencing input: PBMCs. The TCR was taken from a man between 18 and 29 years old in good health and CMV-seronegative. The chain combines TRBV11-2 with TRBJ2-5, with D possibly being TRBD1 (6 bases). The CDR3 DNA follows: TGTGCCAGCAGCCAAGAATGGGGGCAGGGTGAGACCCAGTACTTC. This codes for CASSQEWGQGETQYF.